The 25 T cell receptor beta chains listed next were all sequenced from one sample in a study of CD8 T cells in Susac syndrome. The authors reverse transcribed 0.5 to 1 ug RNA with random hexamers. TCRdb re-derived calls from the immunoSEQ multiplex PCR reads in MiXCR, one entry per CDR3 protein. The table records about 180,000 distinct CDR3 sequences, 90% to 95% of them present only once. Sequencing was done on a sample of CD4+ T cells from PBMCs. The receptors were sampled from a human donor with Susac syndrome.

The rearrangement links TRBV12-3 or TRBV12-4 to TRBJ2-2; possible D gene TRBD1, 6 bases. Trimming stripped 5 bases from V and 6 bases from J, with 16 bases between. The CDR3 runs to 15 residues. CDR3 bases: TGTGCCAGCAGTATAACCGCCACAGGGCCCGGGGAGCTGTTTTTT. Translation gives CASSITATGPGELFF.

This chain connects TRBV3-1 to TRBJ2-1; TRBD1 might be the D (5 bases). Between the trimmed V and J ends, which lost 0 bases and 6 bases, there was a span of 18 bases. Germline assignment: CDR1 LGHDT and CDR2 YNNKEL (reference sequence). The CDR3 runs 17 residues. The CDR3 coding sequence is TGTGCCAGCAGCCAAGAGGTACTGGTGGACACCGTCAATGAGCAGTTCTTC. This codes for CASSQEVLVDTVNEQFF.

This chain uses TRBV6-5 with TRBJ1-2; 7 positions agree with TRBD1. Losses at the gene ends were 4 bases for V and 4 bases for J; bases not matched to a gene: 9. In germline, CDR1 is MNHEY, CDR2 SVGAGI. CDR3 length: 15 residues. CDR3 amino acids: CASSSYLGGAYGYTF. Written as DNA, the CDR3 is TGTGCCAGCAGTTCCTATTTAGGGGGCGCCTATGGCTACACCTTC.

The CDR3 DNA reads TGCAGTGCTAGAGGAGACCAATACGACTCTGGAAACACCATATATTTT. Translating gives CSARGDQYDSGNTIYF. The gene calls are TRBV20-1 and TRBJ1-3; no reliable D call. CDR1 is DFQATT, CDR2 SNEGSKA, per germline (reference sequence). The CDR3 is 16 residues long. The V gene lost 1 base and the J gene lost 0 bases, with 13 bases spanning the gap.

V is TRBV27 and J is TRBJ1-4; D uncertain. The V gene's germline CDR1 is MNHEY and CDR2 SMNVEV (reference sequence). The CDR3 has 17 residues. Trimming removed 3 bases at V and 8 bases at J, with 22 bases between. The CDR3 coding sequence is TGTGCCAGCAGTTTCACGGGTCGAGCCGGGGATAGAGAAAAACTGTTTTTT. It codes for CASSFTGRAGDREKLFF.

V usage is TRBV15 and J usage is TRBJ2-1; D unresolved. Germline CDR1 and CDR2: LNHNV and YYDKDF (reference sequence). V lost 3 bases and J lost 4, with 19 bases in between. The CDR3 loop spans 17 amino acids. CDR3 nucleotides: TGTGCCACCAGCAGGGCGGAACGGACCTGGCGGTACAATGAGCAGTTCTTC. This sequence encodes CATSRAERTWRYNEQFF.

The V call is TRBV5-1, the J call TRBJ2-5; D remains ambiguous. There are 16 residues in the CDR3. Germline V gene data show CDR1 as SGHRS and CDR2 as YFSETQ. Deletions cut 1 base from V and 1 base from J, with 14 bases between. In DNA, the CDR3 is TGCGCCAGCAGCTTGCGAGCAGCCCAAATCCAAGAGACCCAGTACTTC. Amino acid sequence: CASSLRAAQIQETQYF.

The V call is TRBV4-2, the J call TRBJ2-5; perhaps TRBD2 as D (7 bases). Germline CDR1 LGHNA, CDR2 YNFKEQ. V dropped 1 base and J dropped 2 bases, with 14 bases sitting between them. The CDR3 totals 16 residues. The CDR3 DNA is TGTGCCAGCAGCCAAGGCTTGGGGGGGCCACAAGAGACCCAGTACTTC. The encoded protein is CASSQGLGGPQETQYF.

The genes are TRBV6-4 and TRBJ2-3; TRBD2 matches 12 bases. The CDR3 contains 15 residues. V shed 10 bases, J shed 2 bases, and the junction held 7 bases outside the gene matches. CDR1 is MRHNA, CDR2 SNTAGT, per germline. The CDR3 nucleotides read TGTGCCACCTCTGCTAGCGGGGGGGACACAGATACGCAGTATTTT. Its protein is CATSASGGDTDTQYF.

The V and J genes are TRBV18 and TRBJ1-4, with unresolved D. Trimming cost V 2 bases and J 8 bases, with 15 bases left between them. There are 15 residues in the CDR3. The germline gives CDR1 KGHSH, CDR2 LQKENI. For the CDR3, the DNA is TGTGCCAGCTCACCAGTCCCCGGGGTTTCGGAAAAACTGTTTTTT. This sequence encodes CASSPVPGVSEKLFF.

V gene TRBV12-3 or TRBV12-4 combines with J gene TRBJ1-6, with 9 positions matching TRBD1. The CDR3 runs to 14 residues. The trim removed 6 bases at V and 8 bases at J, leaving 5 bases unmatched. The CDR3 nucleotides are TGTGCCAGCAGCAGGGACAGGGTAGATTCACCCCTCCACTTT. Amino acids: CASSRDRVDSPLHF.

This clonotype was seen just once. The chain employs TRBV7-7 and TRBJ2-7; 10 bases agree with TRBD2. The germline CDR1 and CDR2 sequences are SSHAT and FNYEAQ (reference sequence). Losses at the gene ends were 5 bases for V and 9 bases for J; bases not matched to a gene: 7. This CDR3 is 13 amino acids long. The CDR3: CASSNSGGDVQYF. The CDR3 nucleotides read TGTGCCAGCAGCAACAGCGGGGGGGACGTGCAGTACTTC.

The V gene is TRBV29-1, the J gene TRBJ2-3, with D possibly TRBD1 on 6 matching bases. Germline CDR1 SQVTM, CDR2 ANQGSEA. The CDR3 length is 15 residues. Trimming shortened V by 5 bases and J by 0 bases, and 15 bases separated the two germline ends. The CDR3 DNA follows: TGCAGCGTTCGAAAGTTAGGACAGAGCACAGATACGCAGTATTTT. As protein: CSVRKLGQSTDTQYF.

The chain uses TRBV29-1 and TRBJ2-1; D uncertain. The V end was cut by 3 bases, the J end by 6 bases, with 9 bases between. The germline V gene has CDR1 SQVTM and CDR2 ANQGSEA. The CDR3 runs 12 residues. The CDR3 here is CSVDKGINEQFF. CDR3 in DNA: TGCAGCGTTGACAAGGGTATCAATGAGCAGTTCTTC.

The chain couples TRBV5-1 to TRBJ2-3, with unresolved D. V lost 5 bases and J lost 3, with 10 bases in between. Germline V CDR1 and CDR2: SGHRS, YFSETQ. The CDR3 runs 13 residues. CDR3 DNA: TGCGCCAGCAGTTTTGTGGGAACAGATACGCAGTATTTT. Protein product: CASSFVGTDTQYF.

The V and J genes are TRBV5-4 and TRBJ1-4, with D possibly being TRBD1 (5 bases). Deletions cut 1 base from V and 4 bases from J, with 14 bases between. The germline gives CDR1 SGHNT, CDR2 YYREEE (reference sequence). This CDR3 contains 16 residues. CDR3 in DNA: TGTGCCAGCAGCTTGAAACCCGGGACGGGTAATGAAAAACTGTTTTTT. Translation gives CASSLKPGTGNEKLFF.

This chain uses TRBV29-1 with TRBJ2-3, with 11 bases that match TRBD2. Trimming cost V 3 bases and J 2 bases; bases outside gene matches: 4. Germline values: CDR1 SQVTM, CDR2 ANQGSEA. CDR3 length: 15 amino acids. The CDR3 sequence is CSVDGLAGPTDTQYF. DNA of the CDR3: TGCAGCGTTGACGGACTAGCGGGTCCCACAGATACGCAGTATTTT.

The chain employs TRBV30 and TRBJ1-1, with TRBD1 matching over 11 bases. The V gene's germline CDR1 is GTSNPN and CDR2 SVGIG (reference sequence). With V trimmed by 7 bases and J by 7 bases, 2 bases remained unmatched. CDR3 length equals 11 residues. This CDR3 is CASGQGVEAFF. CDR3 DNA: TGTGCCTCGGGACAGGGGGTTGAAGCTTTCTTT.

The rearrangement uses TRBV20-1 and TRBJ2-2; maybe TRBD1 (5 bases). Germline V gives CDR1 DFQATT, CDR2 SNEGSKA (reference sequence). This CDR3 is built from 14 residues. Between the trimmed V and J ends, which lost 0 bases and 6 bases, there was a span of 11 bases. The CDR3 sequence is CSARDQGFAGELFF. In DNA form, the CDR3 reads TGCAGTGCTAGAGATCAGGGATTCGCCGGGGAGCTGTTTTTT.

The V call is TRBV9, the J call TRBJ1-4; TRBD1 is a possible D gene (5 bases). The V end lost 4 bases, the J end lost 5 bases, and 15 bases lay between the germline ends. Germline CDR1 is SGDLS and CDR2 is YYNGEE. The CDR3 runs to 15 residues. The CDR3 sequence is CASSQYGGRNEKLFF. In DNA, the CDR3 is TGTGCCAGCAGCCAATACGGGGGACGGAATGAAAAACTGTTTTTT.

The chain links TRBV7-9 to TRBJ2-7; D uncertain. This CDR3 contains 13 residues. CDR1 is SEHNR and CDR2 is FQNEAQ in the germline V gene (reference sequence). Trimming took off 0 bases at V and 5 bases at J, with 8 bases between the two ends. CDR3 loop: CASSLAKGDEQYF. CDR3 nucleotide sequence: TGTGCCAGCAGCTTAGCGAAGGGTGACGAGCAGTACTTC. Full variable domain (missing parts from reference TRBV7-9 and TRBJ2-7): DTGVSQNPRHKITKRGQNVTFRCDPISEHNRLYWYRQTLGQGPEFLTYFQNEAQLEKSRLLSDRFSAERPKGSFSTLEIQRTEQGDSAMYLCASSLAKGDEQYFGPGTRLTVT.

The chain has TRBV12-3 or TRBV12-4 and TRBJ1-2, with D possibly matching TRBD1 (5 bases). V lost 6 bases, J lost 4 bases, and 12 bases lay in between. This CDR3 region has 13 residues. The CDR3 spells CASSPGPIYGYTF. The CDR3 region has the DNA TGTGCCAGCAGCCCAGGGCCGATCTATGGCTACACCTTC.

The V call is TRBV4-1, the J call TRBJ1-4; D remains ambiguous. The CDR3 spans 16 residues. Germline CDR1 reads MGHRA; CDR2 reads YSYEKL. Trimming removed 0 bases at V and 10 bases at J, with 18 bases between. CDR3 DNA: TGCGCCAGCAGCCAAGATCTAGGTGGGGTGTGGGGAAAACTGTTTTTT. The encoded protein is CASSQDLGGVWGKLFF.

The V gene is TRBV3-1, the J gene TRBJ1-6; no reliable D call. V lost 2 bases to trimming and J lost 8 bases, with 10 bases between them. Germline V gives CDR1 LGHDT, CDR2 YNNKEL (reference sequence). The CDR3 has 14 amino acids. CDR3 region: CASSQRVGDSPLHF. CDR3 coding DNA: TGTGCCAGCAGCCAAAGGGTCGGTGATTCACCCCTCCACTTT.

The chain recombines TRBV18 with TRBJ2-3, with TRBD2 matching 8 bases. The CDR3 length is 15 residues. With V trimmed by 6 bases and J by 2 bases, 7 bases remained unmatched. Germline V gene sequence: CDR1 KGHSH, CDR2 LQKENI. This CDR3 is CASSTLSGDTDTQYF. The CDR3 bases are TGTGCCAGCTCCACTCTTAGCGGGGACACAGATACGCAGTATTTT.